The 9 T cell receptor beta chains listed next were all sequenced from one sample in a study of blood T cell repertoires in COVID-19. Produced via immunoSEQ multiplex PCR; TCRdb's table is partial and in-frame only. The sample shows fewer than 200,000 clones, about 80% of them seen only once. The sequenced sample was peripheral blood. The receptors were gathered from a woman aged 40 to 50 with COVID-19, enrolled during active disease.

The V gene is TRBV6-6, the J gene TRBJ2-5, with a tentative D call TRBD2 (5 bases). V was shortened by 6 bases and J by 7 bases, with 15 bases between the two germline ends. The CDR3 is 13 amino acids. Per germline, CDR1 MNHNY and CDR2 SVGAGI (reference sequence). DNA of the CDR3: TGTGCCAGCAGCCTCACCAGTGAGGGGACCCAGTACTTC. It specifies CASSLTSEGTQYF.

The genes are TRBV2 and TRBJ1-1; 9 bases are a match to TRBD1. The CDR3 has 13 amino acids. V was clipped by 3 bases and J by 11 bases; unmatched bases: 7. Germline loops: CDR1 SNHLY, CDR2 FYNNEI. The CDR3 loop is CASSDPDRGWAFF. CDR3 coding DNA: TGTGCCAGCAGTGATCCGGACAGGGGATGGGCTTTCTTT.

This clone has more than one count but fewer than ten. The V gene is TRBV27, the J gene TRBJ1-5, with D possibly matching TRBD1 (6 bases). Per the germline V gene, CDR1 is MNHEY and CDR2 is SMNVEV (reference sequence). This CDR3 has 14 amino acids. V was pared by 5 bases and J by 4 bases, with 12 bases between. CDR3 coding DNA: TGTGCCAGCAGTCCCCGGACAGAAAATCAGCCCCAGCATTTT. Translation gives CASSPRTENQPQHF.

The genes are TRBV11-2 and TRBJ2-3; D is possibly TRBD1 (5 bases). The CDR3 is 13 residues long. In germline, CDR1 is SGHAT, CDR2 FQNNGV. Trimming took 3 bases from V and 5 from J, leaving 9 bases between them. The CDR3 sequence is CASSLQGRDTQYF. CDR3 in DNA: TGTGCCAGCAGCTTGCAGGGTAGAGATACGCAGTATTTT.

About this clone itself: This specimen includes other DNA sequences encoding the same CDR3. The rearrangement links TRBV2 to TRBJ2-1; 11 bases map to TRBD2. V was pared by 1 base and J by 6 bases, with 5 bases of the junction left unmatched. CDR3 length: 16 residues. Germline lookup yields CDR1 SNHLY and CDR2 FYNNEI. The CDR3 region has the DNA TGTGCCAGCAGTGAAGGTCTAGCGGGAGGTCTCAATGAGCAGTTCTTC. It yields the protein CASSEGLAGGLNEQFF.

The chain couples TRBV29-1 to TRBJ2-7; D perhaps matches TRBD1 (6 bases). CDR3 length equals 12 residues. V dropped 7 bases and J dropped 0 bases, with 10 bases sitting between them. Germline assignment: CDR1 SQVTM and CDR2 ANQGSEA. CDR3 region: CSARDNSYEQYF. For the CDR3, the DNA is TGCAGCGCCCGGGACAACTCCTACGAGCAGTACTTC.

The chain has TRBV7-2 and TRBJ2-2, with 7 bases fitting TRBD1. Trimming cost V 5 bases and J 4 bases; bases outside gene matches: 13. CDR1 is SGHTA, CDR2 FQGNSA, per germline. CDR3 length: 17 amino acids. Here the CDR3 reads CASSRSTGQFSTGELFF. The CDR3 DNA sequence: TGTGCCAGCAGCCGGAGCACGGGACAGTTCAGCACCGGGGAGCTGTTTTTT.

This chain links TRBV7-9 with TRBJ1-1; 10 positions match TRBD1. Germline loops: CDR1 SEHNR, CDR2 FQNEAQ (reference sequence). The CDR3 totals 17 residues. With 3 bases clipped from V and 4 bases from J, the junction kept 11 bases outside the gene matches. CDR3 in amino acids: CASSFGTGEFMGTEAFF. The CDR3 region has the DNA TGTGCCAGCAGCTTCGGGACAGGGGAATTTATGGGCACTGAAGCTTTCTTT. The full variable domain, in which reference TRBV7-9 and TRBJ1-1 provide the parts outside the CDR3, is DTGVSQNPRHKITKRGQNVTFRCDPISEHNRLYWYRQTLGQGPEFLTYFQNEAQLEKSRLLSDRFSAERPKGSFSTLEIQRTEQGDSAMYLCASSFGTGEFMGTEAFFGQGTRLTVV.

The chain couples TRBV19 to TRBJ1-1, with 8 positions matching TRBD1. Per germline, CDR1 LNHDA and CDR2 SQIVND (reference sequence). Trimming at V came to 7 bases and at J to 4 bases, leaving 8 bases not matched to a gene. The length of the CDR3 is 14 residues. The CDR3 DNA is TGTGCCAGTACCTGGGGACAGGAGGGCACTGAAGCTTTCTTT. Protein sequence: CASTWGQEGTEAFF. The full variable domain, rest sourced from reference TRBV19 and TRBJ1-1, is DGGITQSPKYLFRKEGQNVTLSCEQNLNHDAMYWYRQDPGQGLRLIYYSQIVNDFQKGDIAEGYSVSREKKESFPLTVTSAQKNPTAFYLCASTWGQEGTEAFFGQGTRLTVV.